These 10 T cell receptor beta chains originate from one sample sequenced in a study of early stage breast cancer tumors (dated by TCRdb to about 2017). The library was generated by the immunoSEQ multiplex PCR assay. As stored in TCRdb, this immuneACCESS dataset retains in-frame rearrangements with V and J assigned. A fraction of the clones does not appear; measured against another copy, unresolved V genes explain less than half of the discrepancy, and the remainder lacks a known reason. Within this sample are more than 55,000 clones, with 80% of them counted one time only. Around 5% of the sample comes from the top ten. Input material: blood. The source of these receptors is a person aged 40 to 49 with breast cancer.

This sequence joins TRBV18 and TRBJ2-1; 9 bases map to TRBD2. V lost 6 bases to trimming and J lost 0 bases; unmatched junction nucleotides: 6. The CDR3 totals 16 residues. CDR1 and CDR2 from the germline V gene are KGHSH and LQKENI. The CDR3 reads CASSLNSGSSYNEQFF. CDR3 coding DNA: TGTGCCAGCTCTCTAAATAGCGGGAGCTCCTACAATGAGCAGTTCTTC.

This rearrangement joins TRBV19 to TRBJ2-2, with D perhaps TRBD1 (5 bases). With 4 bases removed from V and 2 bases from J, the gap between germline ends came to 11 bases. Per the germline V gene, CDR1 is LNHDA and CDR2 is SQIVND (reference sequence). The CDR3 totals 15 residues. As DNA, the CDR3 is TGTGCCAGTAGTACCGCAGGGATTAACACCGGGGAGCTGTTTTTT. Its protein is CASSTAGINTGELFF.

This clone showed up just a few times. The rearrangement joins TRBV7-2 to TRBJ1-2; 7 bases align to TRBD1. Germline V gene data show CDR1 as SGHTA and CDR2 as FQGNSA. Trimming removed 1 base from V and 5 bases from J; junction bases left unmatched: 7. The CDR3 is 15 amino acids. CDR3 region: CASSLESAGGYGYTF. CDR3 DNA sequence: TGTGCCAGCAGCTTAGAGTCGGCAGGGGGGTATGGCTACACCTTC.

The count of this clone is one. The genes are TRBV4-2 and TRBJ1-2, with D hard to call. Trimming shortened V by 0 bases and J by 7 bases, and 15 bases separated the two germline ends. The CDR3 has 15 amino acids. The germline V gene has CDR1 LGHNA and CDR2 YNFKEQ. CDR3 loop: CASSQDVIARGGYTF. The CDR3 DNA reads TGTGCCAGCAGCCAAGATGTAATCGCGAGAGGTGGCTACACCTTC.

V usage is TRBV6-5 and J usage is TRBJ2-7, with a weak D call TRBD2 (6 bases). The V gene's germline CDR1 is MNHEY and CDR2 SVGAGI. The CDR3 spans 14 residues. Trimming took off 4 bases at V and 4 bases at J, with 14 bases between the two ends. In DNA, the CDR3 is TGTGCCAGCAGTTGGTCGCGGGACTCATACGAGCAGTACTTC. Its protein product is CASSWSRDSYEQYF.

CDR3: CASSVGQHSGNTIYF. The CDR3 DNA is TGTGCCAGCAGCGTGGGACAGCACTCTGGAAACACCATATATTTT. The chain has TRBV9 and TRBJ1-3, with TRBD1 matching 7 bases. The CDR3 covers 15 residues. Germline CDR1 is SGDLS and CDR2 is YYNGEE. V lost 2 bases and J lost 0; bases outside the gene matches: 2. Complete variable domain (other parts from reference TRBV9 and TRBJ1-3): DSGVTQTPKHLITATGQRVTLRCSPRSGDLSVYWYQQSLDQGLQFLIQYYNGEERAKGNILERFSAQQFPDLHSELNLSSLELGDSALYFCASSVGQHSGNTIYFGEGSWLTVV.

The chain links TRBV28 to TRBJ2-7, with a tentative D call TRBD2 (5 bases). This CDR3 is 13 amino acids long. The V end lost 6 bases, the J end lost 4 bases, and 13 bases lay between the germline ends. The germline V gene has CDR1 MDHEN and CDR2 SYDVKM. The CDR3 bases are TGTGCCAGCAGGAGACGAGCGGTTTACGAGCAGTACTTC. Protein: CASRRRAVYEQYF.

This chain connects TRBV27 to TRBJ1-4; D possibly corresponds to TRBD1 (6 bases). CDR3 length: 16 amino acids. V lost 5 bases, J lost 3 bases, and 16 bases lay in between. Per germline, CDR1 MNHEY and CDR2 SMNVEV (reference sequence). Here the CDR3 reads CASSQVPGASNEKLFF. The DNA of the CDR3 is TGTGCCAGCAGTCAAGTTCCAGGGGCATCTAATGAAAAACTGTTTTTT.

The rearrangement links TRBV28 to TRBJ2-7; 8 bases are shared with TRBD2. Germline CDR1 and CDR2: MDHEN and SYDVKM. The CDR3 has 16 residues. J was trimmed by 4 bases and V by 3 bases; bases with no gene match: 11. The CDR3 DNA is TGTGCCAGCAGTTTGGAACATAGCGGGACCCAATACGAGCAGTACTTC. Protein: CASSLEHSGTQYEQYF.

This chain uses TRBV7-6 with TRBJ1-2; maybe TRBD1 (5 bases). The CDR3 loop spans 13 amino acids. Germline lookup yields CDR1 SGHVS and CDR2 FNYEAQ. The V end lost 5 bases, the J end lost 4 bases, and 11 bases lay between the germline ends. The CDR3 region is CASSQAGGYGYTF. CDR3 nucleotide sequence: TGTGCCAGCAGCCAAGCCGGGGGCTATGGCTACACCTTC. Drawing the rest from reference TRBV7-6 and TRBJ1-2, the complete variable domain is GAGVSQSPRYKVTKRGQDVALRCDPISGHVSLYWYRQALGQGPEFLTYFNYEAQQDKSGLPNDRFSAERPEGSISTLTIQRTEQRDSAMYRCASSQAGGYGYTFGSGTRLTVV.